Below, 10 T cell receptor beta chains from the same sample are listed, as sequenced in a study of T-cell reconstitution after alpha-beta-depleted transplantation in children (dated by TCRdb to 2016 to 2017). The label giving this sample's treatment or condition can be read as: allogeneic hematopoietic cell transplantation with graft depleted of TCRalphabeta T cells and CD19 B cells. The method was PCR. The sequencer was an Illumina HiSeq 2500. Molecular barcoding was employed in the preparation of TCR libraries, with unique molecular identifiers being used to normalize TCRbeta repertoire quantification. The public reads were quality trimmed at Q25 with fastp and then assembled into clones with MiXCR by TCRdb, keeping productive beta chains. Every CDR3 protein is listed once, alongside the most common genes and DNA of its rows. The sample profile shows 220,000 or so distinct CDR3 sequences; 6.5% to 10% of them were found once. Of the sample, 6.3% is held by the ten largest clones.

The specimen was PBMCs, mostly from graft donor cells, collected 180 days after TCRalphabeta/CD19-depleted stem cell transplant. Receptors were obtained from a male patient younger than 18 who had a stem cell transplant for acute lymphoblastic leukemia, so the T cells may come from the graft donor.

Ten or more counts support this clonotype. The chain combines TRBV9 with TRBJ1-2; TRBD1 aligns across 8 bases. Germline CDR1 is SGDLS and CDR2 is YYNGEE. After removal of 3 bases from V and 8 bases from J, the junction contained 12 bases not matched to a gene. The CDR3 runs 15 residues. In DNA form, the CDR3 reads TGTGCCAGCAGCGCCCGGGACTGGACAGGGTGGGGCTACACCTTC. It yields the protein CASSARDWTGWGYTF.

This clonotype was picked up a small number of times. This chain joins TRBV2 and TRBJ1-5, with D perhaps TRBD1 (5 bases). CDR3 length equals 15 residues. Trimming took off 8 bases at V and 3 bases at J, with 17 bases between the two ends. Germline V gene data show CDR1 as SNHLY and CDR2 as FYNNEI. The CDR3 sequence is CASGGERVANQPQHF. The CDR3 DNA reads as TGTGCCAGCGGGGGGGAAAGGGTCGCCAATCAGCCCCAGCATTTT.

In this sample, this clonotype turned up many times. This chain connects TRBV5-1 to TRBJ2-7, with TRBD2 matching over 7 bases. With 4 bases clipped from V and 0 bases from J, the junction kept 10 bases outside the gene matches. Germline CDR1 and CDR2: SGHRS and YFSETQ. The CDR3 extends over 16 amino acids. The chain's CDR3 is CASSPGGGWGSYEQYF. The CDR3 bases are TGCGCCAGCAGCCCTGGGGGGGGATGGGGCTCCTACGAGCAGTACTTC.

The V call is TRBV12-3 or TRBV12-4, the J call TRBJ2-3; D not resolved. There are 13 residues in the CDR3. The V end lost 6 bases, the J end lost 3 bases, and 10 bases lay between the germline ends. This CDR3 reads CASSIAGTDTQYF. CDR3 coding DNA: TGTGCCAGCAGCATAGCAGGTACAGATACGCAGTATTTT.

There are many counts of this clonotype. The chain combines TRBV10-3 with TRBJ2-5, with unresolved D. Trimming removed 4 bases at V and 5 bases at J, with 14 bases between. The CDR3 extends over 14 amino acids. The germline V gene has CDR1 ENHRY and CDR2 SYGVKD. CDR3 nucleotide sequence: TGTGCCATCAGTGGCGAGGTTCCGAGGGAGACCCAGTACTTC. It is translated as CAISGEVPRETQYF.

DNA for the CDR3: TGCGCCAGCAGTCAAAGAAGGACAGGGAGCGGTGGGTACCAAGAGACCCAGTACTTC. This translates into CASSQRRTGSGGYQETQYF. The chain is built from TRBV23-1 and TRBJ2-5, with 8 bases that match TRBD1. TRBV23-1 is annotated as an ORF whose role is uncertain. The V segment lost 2 bases and the J segment 0 bases; nucleotides outside the gene matches: 14. The CDR3 has 19 residues.

Ten or more counts support this clonotype. The CDR3 protein is CASSLGGVSYNEQFF. The CDR3 region has the DNA TGTGCCAGCAGTTTAGGCGGTGTCTCCTACAATGAGCAGTTCTTC. This chain joins TRBV12-3 or TRBV12-4 and TRBJ2-1; D not resolved. This CDR3 spans 15 amino acids. The ends were cut back, 1 base at V and 0 bases at J, with 7 bases in the middle.

This clonotype has a count of ten or more. This chain connects TRBV5-1 to TRBJ2-2; a weak D match, TRBD2 (6 bases). CDR1 SGHRS and CDR2 YFSETQ come from the germline V gene. Between the trimmed V and J ends, which lost 0 bases and 5 bases, there was a span of 17 bases. CDR3 length equals 17 residues. CDR3 protein: CASSLGPGRGRTGELFF. As DNA, the CDR3 is TGCGCCAGCAGCTTGGGGCCCGGGAGAGGTCGGACCGGGGAGCTGTTTTTT.

This clonotype has at least ten counts. This chain joins TRBV4-1 and TRBJ2-7; 7 bases agree with TRBD2. V shed 3 bases and J 3 bases; nucleotides not matched to a gene: 5. CDR1 MGHRA and CDR2 YSYEKL come from the germline V gene. The CDR3 has 14 amino acids. The CDR3 nucleotides are TGCGCCAGCAGCCAGAAAGCGGGAAGCTACGAGCAGTACTTC. Its translation: CASSQKAGSYEQYF.

This clonotype was seen repeatedly, ten times or more. The chain employs TRBV7-8 and TRBJ2-7, with 8 bases aligning to TRBD2. The germline CDR1 and CDR2 sequences are SGHVS and FQNEAQ. Germline trimming cut 7 bases from V and 2 bases from J; bases unmatched to any gene: 7. This CDR3 is 14 amino acids long. CDR3 protein: CASTRIAGTYEQYF. In DNA form, the CDR3 reads TGTGCCAGCACCCGGATAGCGGGGACCTACGAGCAGTACTTC.